This T cell receptor beta chain was observed in a study of cytomegalovirus exposure and HLA in healthy donors (dated by TCRdb to between 2016 and 2019). About the investigation overall: An earlier analysis of several hundred of the donors reported 250 to 300 Gb of sequence data and 120 million or so unique TCR beta sequences from approximately 180 million T cells. An early release covering over 500 HLA-typed donors comprised 300 to 350 gigabases of sequencing data and tens of millions of unique TCR sequences. Among the roughly 400 genotyped donors, around 81% belonged to the genetic ancestry cluster associated with self-reported Caucasian donors. The study aimed to test whether signatures of past pathogen exposure could be identified by cataloging public T cell receptors. The study profiled the T cell repertoires of hundreds of subjects by immunosequencing and related them to cytomegalovirus serostatus. A separate validation cohort of roughly 120 different subjects was used in addition to the approximately 610-subject first cohort. The study combined high-throughput TCR immunosequencing, statistical association of individual TCRs with disease status, and machine learning to predict cytomegalovirus infection status. In a later analysis, previously published TCR beta repertoires from 500 to 750 donors were re-analyzed and high-resolution HLA genotyping was added so that TCR occurrence patterns could be studied. In the later analysis, no new phenotypic data were used to find candidate immune exposures; instead, reliance was placed on TCR beta sequences and their occurrence across donors. In an earlier analysis of about 590 of the donors, high-throughput TCR beta sequencing was used to judge whether each TCR beta V gene segment behaved as functional or pseudogenic. Donor age, sex, ethnicity and CMV serostatus were compiled together with the repertoire data. A later genetic analysis used genome-wide SNP genotypes for about 60% of the roughly 700 donors, treating that subset as a discovery cohort. All discovery cohort repertoires had been generated on a single sequencing platform. Both class I and class II loci were covered by HLA typing, at four-digit resolution. The number of donors typed differed by locus, with roughly 629-640 for A, B, C, DRB1 and DQB1, around 560 for DQA1, under 610 for DPA1, and over 400 for DPB1. Four to six DR-DQ haplotypes were handled as single units for association and clustering, since linkage in the cohort was strong. Across some 400 genotyped donors of the cohort, an average of roughly 230,000 unique TCR beta nucleotide sequences per donor were sequenced, and roughly 20% of those sequences were non-productive. Study-level results and caveats: Specific HLA alleles were associated with 16,951 TCR beta sequences at a false discovery rate of 0.05 in a later analysis. Most CMV-associated TCR beta chains appeared to be HLA-restricted in a later analysis, and the HLA associations seemed to be driven largely by CMV exposure. Compared with equally common non-associated chains, HLA-associated TCR beta chains in a later analysis were more clonally expanded and had lower generation probabilities. A later analysis found that TCR association rates varied across HLA loci, with DRB1 alleles showing the most associated TCRs and HLA-C alleles the fewest. When HLA alleles, especially DR and DQ, strongly co-occurred, TCR associations were difficult to assign to individual alleles. This cohort had only TCR beta chains sequenced, and the lack of alpha or paired-chain data limited which features could be detected. An association between a missense DCLRE1C variant and V-gene and J-gene trimming of TCR beta chains was found in a later genetic analysis and replicated in an independent cohort. The earlier analysis of a few hundred of the donors excluded over 15 rarely observed V segments, including chromosome 9 orphons, because counts were too low. An earlier analysis of 587 of the donors showed that most TCR beta V segments appeared in productive rearrangements either about 87% or about 30% of the time, which broadly matched IMGT annotations. The study listed 150 to 200 TCR beta chains as associated with cytomegalovirus. While some public TCRs were present in many individuals, most TCR sequences turned up only very rarely across donors. Roughly uniform sequencing depth across donors was assumed in presence/absence analyses, although this assumption may not hold. A later analysis reported that several top co-occurrence clusters appeared linked to parvovirus B19, influenza, CMV and Epstein-Barr virus. In both the original and validation cohorts, the classifier was reported to diagnose cytomegalovirus status with high specificity and sensitivity. Some IMGT-functional V segments, including TRBV6-2 and TRBV6-3, could not be told apart with the 87-base-pair reads, so those segments were excluded. A further reported finding was that TCR beta sequences accurately predicted the HLA-A and HLA-B alleles for most subjects in the first cohort. Correlated functional status among segregating V segments might be attributable to linkage disequilibrium, but an unknown experimental factor could not be ruled out. CMV serostatus was the only immune exposure information available for the cohort. According to the authors, the approach could potentially be generalized to other disease states and immunological phenotypes. In vitro tests confirmed that a few of the cytomegalovirus-associated TCR beta chains recognize cytomegalovirus antigens. According to a later genetic analysis, donors in an Asian-associated ancestry cluster had fewer N-insertions in productive TCRs than the roughly 670-donor mean. HLA typing was unavailable for some donors at each locus, so association tests used only the typed subset. A cluster of highly shared sequence variants was judged likely to be a technical artifact of the sequencing pipeline.

Library generation was performed with the immunoSEQ multiplex PCR assay. For the multiplex PCR, a mixture combining 60 forward primers for TCR Vbeta segments and 13 reverse primers for TCR Jbeta segments was used. A multiplex PCR assay on genomic DNA amplified the CDR3 region of rearranged TCR beta genes. The amplified TCR beta libraries were sequenced on the Illumina HiSeq System as 87-base-pair reads. The study's processing was this. A later analysis counted approximately 84 million unique TCR beta chains across the 550 to 700 repertoires, and roughly 10 million of these chains were shared by at least two donors. A nearest-neighbor algorithm error-corrected the raw reads and collapsed the reads into unique sequences, merging closely related sequences to remove PCR and sequencing errors. CDR3 sequences were aligned to IMGT reference sequences to assign V, D and J gene segments. Each retained sequence needed at least a six-nucleotide match to both a V gene segment and a J gene segment. Rearrangements were called productive when the CDR3 lacked stop codons and stayed in frame with V and J; all others were non-productive. CDR3 was defined by IMGT convention, running from the second conserved V-encoded cysteine to the conserved J-encoded phenylalanine. The earlier analysis of about 530 of the donors excluded any sequence lacking an unambiguous match to a single V gene segment. An earlier analysis of almost 600 of the donors classified V segments as functional when productive rearrangements were above 56.7% and as segregating when the standard deviation between donors was above 5%. A statistical classification framework was built for diagnosing cytomegalovirus status from the catalog of TCR beta chain sequences. In a later analysis, V and J genes were assigned by comparing TCR nucleotide sequences against IMGT/GENE-DB human TR gene sequences. In a later analysis, CDR3 sequences and most-parsimonious VDJ recombination scenarios were assigned using the TCRdist pipeline. A later analysis defined each TCR beta chain by its CDR3 amino acid sequence plus V-gene family, and excluded reads lacking a unique V-gene family. To address suspected cross-contamination and a sequencing artifact, a later analysis removed approximately 600 highly shared, low-generation-probability nucleotide sequences. A later analysis calculated a clonal expansion index for each public chain from normalized within-repertoire ranks of inferred template counts. In a later analysis, generation probabilities were computed using a VDJ recombination model fitted to out-of-frame rearrangements, and the results were checked against IGoR. A later analysis scored TCR-TCR, TCR-HLA and TCR-CMV co-occurrence with hypergeometric tests, applying a repertoire-size bias correction to TCR pairs. A later analysis estimated false discovery rates by permuting HLA or CMV assignments 20 times. A later analysis grouped co-occurring TCRs with DBSCAN, adding TCRdist sequence similarity when clustering within HLA-allele-positive subsets. Repertoires with fewer than 30,000 or more than 120,000 public chains were left out of co-occurrence clustering, as were about five repertoires with anomalous nucleotide sharing. Not all clones reach the TCRdb copy of this immuneACCESS table, which keeps in-frame sequences only. Checked studies attribute under half of the gap to unresolved V genes and leave the rest unexplained. That table furnishes V, J and clone size, whereas the DNA furnished D and trimming. The sample data list some 160,000 clones, and around 77% of these were observed just once. 2% to 2.5% of the sample lies in the top ten.

Per the germline V gene (reference sequence), MNHEY is the CDR1 and SMNVEV is the CDR2. The CDR3 measures 14 amino acids from cysteine to phenylalanine. Left in the record is the CDR3 DNA by itself, 42 bases read in frame from the first base. V and J are truncated by 6 bases and 5 bases respectively, leaving an intervening sequence of 16 bases. The cohort was made up of approximately 700 healthy bone marrow donors. Cohort members were all nominally healthy when sampled, although unrecorded immune exposures were likely present. The donor tested CMV seronegative and was one of the 352 seronegative cohort members. A peripheral blood sample was provided by each donor, and peripheral blood mononuclear cells were used for TCR beta sequencing. The Qiagen DNeasy Blood Extraction Kit was used to extract genomic DNA from the blood cell samples. This clone has only one observation. The specificity of this receptor is unknown. The input lacks base qualities; no much larger clone sits a single base away.

Sequenced input: PBMCs. The origin of this receptor is a man aged 55 to 69 in good health and CMV-seronegative. The sequence joins TRBV27 to TRBJ1-1; the D gene remains uncertain. CDR3 loop: CASRPGRQVTEAFF. The nucleotide sequence reads as follows: TGTGCCAGCAGACCCGGTCGGCAGGTAACTGAAGCTTTCTTT.